This T cell receptor beta chain was identified during a study of PD-1 blockade in classical Hodgkin lymphoma. Time point noted: newly diagnosed, previously untreated cHL patient sample. Acting as the comparison were PBMCs from newly diagnosed, untreated classical Hodgkin lymphoma. In regard to this clone: What it binds is unknown.

Findings of the study overall: Relapsed/refractory patients reportedly had the lowest baseline TCR diversity, below newly diagnosed patients, who were below healthy donors. No one has yet defined what causes the repertoire differences, which may be disease activity or prior therapy.

This CDR3 is 14 amino acids long. J lost 4 bases, V lost 5 bases, and 6 bases had no gene match. Per the germline V gene, CDR1 is MNHEY and CDR2 is SMNVEV (reference sequence). TCRdb's copy holds only in-frame clones and misses some; the assay was immunoSEQ multiplex PCR. The sample holds around 26,000 clones, nearly 95% seen once. This sequence joins TRBV27 and TRBJ1-2, with 8 bases that match TRBD1. The sample taken for sequencing was peripheral blood mononuclear cells (PBMCs). This clonotype was sampled from a human donor with classical Hodgkin lymphoma. The CDR3 bases are TGTGCCAGCAGTCCCGGACAGGGATCCTATGGCTACACCTTC. Amino acids: CASSPGQGSYGYTF.